What follows is one T cell receptor beta chain and its context. The entry originates in a study of blood T cell repertoires in COVID-19. Study-wide background: PBMCs, B-cell-depleted T cells, or T cells were the source of the cDNA or gDNA that made up the material.

Per the original methods: Scientists estimated how many nucleated cells there were by amplifying reference gene primers. Libraries were prepared by immunoSEQ multiplex PCR; TCRdb keeps only in-frame clonotypes and omits some of them. The V and J calls and clone size are taken from that table; D and trimming were inferred from the DNA. Of approximately 90,000 clones detected, over 70% appear once; the ten largest clones hold roughly 25%. The CDR3 contains 13 residues. Germline-derived CDR1 and CDR2 are LNHDA and SQIVND (reference sequence). Trimming took off 1 base at V and 6 bases at J, with 7 bases between the two ends.

The V call is TRBV19, the J call TRBJ1-5, with D uncertain. The receptor's source is a man older than 75 with active or convalescent COVID-19. The sequencing input was peripheral blood. In nucleotides, the CDR3 is TGTGCCAGTAGTATAGGGGCCACTCAGCCCCAGCATTTT. Protein sequence: CASSIGATQPQHF.